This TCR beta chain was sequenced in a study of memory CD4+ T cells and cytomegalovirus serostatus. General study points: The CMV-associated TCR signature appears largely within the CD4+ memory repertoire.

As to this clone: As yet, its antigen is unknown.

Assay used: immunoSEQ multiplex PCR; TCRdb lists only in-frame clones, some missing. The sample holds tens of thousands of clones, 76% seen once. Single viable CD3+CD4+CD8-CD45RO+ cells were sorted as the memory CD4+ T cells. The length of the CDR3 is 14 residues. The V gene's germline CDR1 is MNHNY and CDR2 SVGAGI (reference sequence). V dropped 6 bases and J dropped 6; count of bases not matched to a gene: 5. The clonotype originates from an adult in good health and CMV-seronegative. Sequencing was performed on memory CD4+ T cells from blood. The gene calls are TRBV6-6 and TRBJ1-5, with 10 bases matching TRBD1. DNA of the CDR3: TGTGCCAGCAGCCTTGACAGGGGGCCTCAGCCCCAGCATTTT. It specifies CASSLDRGPQPQHF.